This TCR beta chain emerged from a study of T cell responses to AZD1222 COVID-19 vaccine. Whole-study results and caveats: Females made up more of the donors, who were largely white British, and clonal diversity may have come out too low. Nearly half of spike-specific TCRs reportedly go after variant regions that carry no mutations. Repertoire samples came only from after the peak T cell response.

As to this clone: What it binds is unknown.

V shed 7 bases and J shed 4 bases, with 13 bases lying between them. This CDR3 has 13 amino acids. Clones were sequenced by immunoSEQ multiplex PCR, and TCRdb holds only the in-frame ones, with some missing. Of around 130,000 clones listed, approximately 90% are singletons. The sequencing used peripheral blood, collected on day 0 of AZD1222 vaccination. The chain combines TRBV23-1 with TRBJ1-2, with D uncertain. TRBV23-1 is classed as an ORF, of uncertain function. The receptor was isolated from an adult in good health. The CDR3 loop reads CASNPTKTYGYTF. The CDR3 coding sequence is TGCGCCAGCAACCCGACAAAGACCTATGGCTACACCTTC.